The source of this TCR beta chain is a study of T cell responses to AZD1222 COVID-19 vaccine. This CDR3 has 13 amino acids. Germline V lookup: CDR1 LGHNA, CDR2 YNFKEQ. Trimming took 9 bases from V and 6 from J, leaving 18 bases between them. Some clones are missing from TCRdb's copy, which holds only in-frame ones; the method was immunoSEQ multiplex PCR. The repertoire holds about 92,000 clones, with roughly nine tenths as singletons. Sequenced here: peripheral blood, sampled on day 0 of AZD1222 vaccination. This TCR derives from an adult in good health. The J gene is TRBJ2-7, the V gene TRBV4-2, with D perhaps TRBD1 (5 bases). In DNA, the CDR3 is TGTGCCAGTTCCCTCAGGGTTGGTGCCGAGCAGTACTTC. Translated: CASSLRVGAEQYF.